The 26 T cell receptor beta chains below come from one sample, sequenced in a study of T cells in Graves' hyperthyroidism and ophthalmopathy. TCR beta CDR3 regions were amplified from RNA transcripts. First-round RT-PCR of the TCR CDR3 relied on the HTBI primer set. TCRdb processed the multiplex PCR reads anew with MiXCR; each CDR3 protein has one entry. The sample lists 500,000 to 800,000 distinct CDR3 sequences, about 15% occurring once. Sequences were obtained from blood. These receptors originate from a woman aged 50 to 60 with Graves' ophthalmopathy.

This clonotype was counted at least ten times. The rearrangement joins TRBV15 to TRBJ2-7; 9 nucleotides align to TRBD2. This CDR3 comprises 16 residues. CDR1 is LNHNV, CDR2 YYDKDF, per germline (reference sequence). The ends lost 4 bases at V and 2 bases at J; junction bases unmatched: 9. CDR3 bases: TGTGCCACCAGCAAGACGGCGGGAGGGCCCCCCTACGAGCAGTACTTC. This sequence encodes CATSKTAGGPPYEQYF.

The table lists this clonotype with many counts. The chain recombines TRBV20-1 with TRBJ1-1; no firm D call. Germline V gene data show CDR1 as DFQATT and CDR2 as SNEGSKA (reference sequence). V lost 6 bases and J lost 5, with 13 bases in between. The CDR3 covers 12 residues. The CDR3 DNA sequence: TGCAGTGCCCCAATCGGGGTAACTGAAGCTTTCTTT. Amino acids: CSAPIGVTEAFF.

This clonotype was picked up one time. A much larger clone differs by one base, so this may be a read error. The chain carries TRBV2 and TRBJ2-1, with D possibly TRBD2 on 7 matching bases. Germline assignment: CDR1 SNHLY and CDR2 FYNNEI. The CDR3 is made up of 16 amino acids. CDR3 region: CASTNLKWSGGNERFF. The CDR3 DNA is TGTGCCAGCACTAACCTCAAATGGTCGGGGGGCAATGAGCGGTTCTTC.

This clonotype has a count of ten or more. The chain recombines TRBV20-1 with TRBJ2-3; 9 bases agree with TRBD1. Germline CDR1 and CDR2: DFQATT and SNEGSKA (reference sequence). The CDR3 totals 13 residues. The junction had 6 bases not matched to a gene; V was cut back by 6 bases and J by 5 bases. The CDR3 reads CSAQGTGIDTQYF. CDR3 sequence (DNA): TGCAGTGCCCAAGGGACAGGGATAGATACGCAGTATTTT.

The chain combines TRBV28 with TRBJ1-5, with D perhaps matching TRBD1 (5 bases). Trimming shortened V by 8 bases and J by 2 bases, and 13 bases separated the two germline ends. CDR1 MDHEN and CDR2 SYDVKM come from the germline V gene. The CDR3 consists of 14 residues. The CDR3 protein is CASQEVRGNQPQHF. The CDR3 region has the DNA TGTGCCAGCCAAGAGGTCAGGGGCAATCAGCCCCAGCATTTT. Full variable domain (remainder filled in from reference TRBV28 and TRBJ1-5): DVKVTQSSRYLVKRTGEKVFLECVQDMDHENMFWYRQDPGLGLRLIYFSYDVKMKEKGDIPEGYSVSREKKERFSLILESASTNQTSMYLCASQEVRGNQPQHFGDGTRLSIL.

This clonotype was found a few times. The rearrangement links TRBV19 to TRBJ2-7; tentative D call: TRBD2 (5 bases). This CDR3 has 14 amino acids. The V and J ends lost 5 bases and 5 bases respectively, with 16 bases between them. Per germline, CDR1 LNHDA and CDR2 SQIVND (reference sequence). CDR3: CASSPAARRDEQYF. In DNA form, the CDR3 reads TGTGCCAGTAGTCCGGCGGCTAGGCGGGACGAGCAGTACTTC.

This clonotype was counted at least ten times. This chain links TRBV7-2 with TRBJ1-2, with D perhaps matching TRBD1 (6 bases). Germline V gives CDR1 SGHTA, CDR2 FQGNSA. V was trimmed by 5 bases and J by 7 bases, leaving 17 bases between them. The CDR3 runs to 14 residues. CDR3 protein: CASSLRQALSGYTF. Written as DNA, the CDR3 is TGTGCCAGCAGCCTTAGACAGGCCCTATCTGGCTACACCTTC.

The V call is TRBV5-1, the J call TRBJ1-5; 8 bases fit TRBD1. V trimming: 4 bases; J trimming: 5 bases; junction bases outside the gene matches: 8. CDR1 is SGHRS, CDR2 YFSETQ, per germline. The CDR3 has 15 residues. The CDR3: CASSPGTGDYQPQHF. Here the CDR3 DNA reads TGCGCCAGCAGCCCCGGGACAGGAGACTATCAGCCCCAGCATTTT.

In its sample, this clonotype was seen many times. The chain employs TRBV7-9 and TRBJ1-3; D gene uncertain. Per germline, CDR1 SEHNR and CDR2 FQNEAQ (reference sequence). V dropped 2 bases and J dropped 0 bases, with 8 bases sitting between them. The CDR3 sequence is 15 residues long. This chain's CDR3 is CASSLRAISGNTIYF. As DNA, the CDR3 is TGTGCCAGCAGCTTACGGGCAATCTCTGGAAACACCATATATTTT.

This chain joins TRBV27 and TRBJ1-1; the D is unclear. V dropped 1 base and J dropped 1 base, with 13 bases sitting between them. CDR1 is MNHEY, CDR2 SMNVEV, per germline (reference sequence). The CDR3 spans 16 residues. The CDR3 DNA reads TGTGCCAGCAGTTTATTAACGTCAGCCAAGAACACTGAAGCTTTCTTT. Protein: CASSLLTSAKNTEAFF.

The rearrangement links TRBV6-5 to TRBJ1-3, with a possible D match to TRBD1 (5 bases). Per germline, CDR1 MNHEY and CDR2 SVGAGI. The CDR3 covers 16 residues. The germline V and J ends were trimmed by 4 bases and 1 base, with 14 bases remaining between them. The CDR3 DNA is TGTGCCAGCAGTTTGGACATTTTGGCGTCTGGAAACACCATATATTTT. Translating it yields CASSLDILASGNTIYF.

The chain joins TRBV7-9 to TRBJ2-1, with D hard to call. V was cut by 5 bases and J by 5 bases, with 7 bases left in between. The CDR3 sequence is 12 residues long. CDR1 is SEHNR and CDR2 is FQNEAQ in the germline V gene (reference sequence). The CDR3 here is CASSLNHNEQFF. Written as DNA, the CDR3 is TGTGCCAGCAGCCTAAACCACAATGAGCAGTTCTTC.

At least ten counts were recorded for this clonotype. The chain employs TRBV12-3 or TRBV12-4 and TRBJ1-2, with a tentative D call TRBD1 (5 bases). The CDR3 totals 12 residues. V was cut by 3 bases and J by 5 bases, with 7 bases left in between. The CDR3 DNA follows: TGTGCCAGCAGTTTTTCAGGGTATGGCTACACCTTC. As protein: CASSFSGYGYTF.

At least ten counts were recorded for this clonotype. The V call is TRBV27, the J call TRBJ1-6; D not resolved. The CDR3 consists of 13 residues. Germline V gene lookup returns CDR1 MNHEY and CDR2 SMNVEV (reference sequence). The V and J ends lost 6 bases and 7 bases respectively, with 10 bases between them. The CDR3 coding sequence is TGTGCCAGCAGAGAGGACGGAAATTCACCCCTCCACTTT. This sequence encodes CASREDGNSPLHF.

This chain links TRBV7-3 with TRBJ2-1; 14 nucleotides line up with TRBD2. After removal of 5 bases from V and 9 bases from J, the junction contained 6 bases not matched to a gene. The germline gives CDR1 SGHTA, CDR2 FQGTGA. This CDR3 is 15 amino acids long. CDR3 sequence: CASSPGLAGAGEQFF. The CDR3 DNA is TGTGCCAGCAGCCCGGGACTAGCGGGAGCCGGTGAGCAGTTCTTC.

This clonotype showed up many times. The chain recombines TRBV11-2 with TRBJ2-1, with TRBD2 as a possible D gene (6 bases). Germline assignment: CDR1 SGHAT and CDR2 FQNNGV. V was trimmed by 6 bases and J by 0 bases, leaving 12 bases between them. The CDR3 consists of 15 residues. CDR3 protein: CASSPETSSYNEQFF. The DNA of the CDR3 is TGTGCCAGCAGTCCGGAGACTAGCTCCTACAATGAGCAGTTCTTC.

This clonotype was picked up many times. The chain combines TRBV11-2 with TRBJ2-2, with unresolved D. Germline V gives CDR1 SGHAT, CDR2 FQNNGV. Trimming stripped 2 bases from V and 0 bases from J, with 7 bases between. CDR3 length: 15 amino acids. The CDR3 DNA reads TGTGCCAGCAGCTTACAACCCACGAACACCGGGGAGCTGTTTTTT. Translation: CASSLQPTNTGELFF. Full variable domain (missing parts from reference TRBV11-2 and TRBJ2-2): EAGVAQSPRYKIIEKRQSVAFWCNPISGHATLYWYQQILGQGPKLLIQFQNNGVVDDSQLPKDRFSAERLKGVDSTLKIQPAKLEDSAVYLCASSLQPTNTGELFFGEGSRLTVL.

This clonotype has a handful of counts. J is TRBJ1-2 and V is TRBV6-1, with D uncertain. Germline CDR1 and CDR2: MNHNS and SASEGT. Trimming pared 0 bases from V and 5 bases from J, leaving 7 bases between. CDR3 size: 13 residues. CDR3 in amino acids: CASSEALHYGYTF. DNA of the CDR3: TGTGCCAGCAGTGAAGCGCTCCATTATGGCTACACCTTC.

At least ten counts were recorded for this clonotype. The chain uses TRBV5-1 and TRBJ2-7; 8 bases map to TRBD1. V was pared by 4 bases and J by 1 base, with 7 bases of the junction left unmatched. Germline values: CDR1 SGHRS, CDR2 YFSETQ. This CDR3 comprises 15 residues. In nucleotides, the CDR3 is TGCGCCAGCAGCCAAGGACAGGGCCCTTCCTACGAGCAGTACTTC. Its translation is CASSQGQGPSYEQYF.

In its sample, this clonotype was seen many times. This chain uses TRBV29-1 with TRBJ2-1, with D possibly matching TRBD1 (6 bases). Trimming left V 7 bases short and J 2 bases short, with 24 bases between. Germline V gene data show CDR1 as SQVTM and CDR2 as ANQGSEA. This CDR3 has 17 amino acids. DNA of the CDR3: TGCAGCGCGAGAAGGGCGGAAGGACAGTTGACCTACAATGAGCAGTTCTTC. As protein: CSARRAEGQLTYNEQFF.

This clonotype has at least ten counts. J is TRBJ1-5 and V is TRBV7-9; the match to TRBD1 covers 9 bases. Trimming removed 5 bases from V and 4 bases from J; junction bases left unmatched: 15. Germline-derived CDR1 and CDR2 are SEHNR and FQNEAQ (reference sequence). The CDR3 runs to 18 residues. The CDR3 loop is CASSPTSRDRENNQPQHF. In DNA form, the CDR3 reads TGTGCCAGCAGCCCCACTAGTCGGGACAGGGAAAATAATCAGCCCCAGCATTTT.

The V gene is TRBV27, the J gene TRBJ2-1; no firm D call. The germline gives CDR1 MNHEY, CDR2 SMNVEV (reference sequence). The CDR3 is 14 residues long. With 3 bases removed from V and 13 bases from J, the gap between germline ends came to 19 bases. Here the CDR3 reads CASSFSRPVLDQFF. For the CDR3, the DNA is TGTGCCAGCAGTTTTTCCCGACCCGTTTTAGATCAGTTCTTC.

This clonotype was recorded many times. This chain joins TRBV28 and TRBJ1-2; TRBD1 is a possible D gene (5 bases). The CDR3 length is 13 residues. Germline CDR1 is MDHEN and CDR2 is SYDVKM. V was clipped by 4 bases and J by 1 base, with 7 bases between them. The CDR3 reads CASSSTVNYGYTF. The CDR3 nucleotides are TGTGCCAGCAGTTCGACAGTTAACTATGGCTACACCTTC.

This clonotype has just a few counts. The chain is built from TRBV6-1 and TRBJ2-2, with D possibly TRBD1 on 5 matching bases. Germline V CDR1 and CDR2: MNHNS, SASEGT. The CDR3 is 15 amino acids. Deletions cut 6 bases from V and 4 bases from J, with 15 bases between. The DNA of the CDR3 is TGTGCCAGCAGGACACAGGTGGCGGTCACCGGGGAGCTGTTTTTT. Its protein product is CASRTQVAVTGELFF.

Ten or more counts support this clonotype. The rearrangement uses TRBV20-1 and TRBJ1-2, with a weak D call TRBD1 (5 bases). The CDR3 runs 13 residues. Trimming took off 3 bases at V and 1 base at J, with 9 bases between the two ends. Looked up from germline, CDR1 is DFQATT and CDR2 is SNEGSKA (reference sequence). CDR3 in amino acids: CSASDSLNYGYTF. CDR3 coding DNA: TGCAGTGCTAGCGACAGCCTTAACTATGGCTACACCTTC.

The genes are TRBV6-2 or TRBV6-3 and TRBJ2-3; D is uncertain. The CDR3 loop spans 14 amino acids. Germline CDR1 MNHEY, CDR2 SVGEGT. The V end lost 5 bases, the J end lost 2 bases, and 11 bases lay between the germline ends. DNA of the CDR3: TGTGCCAGCAGTCGGAGACCAGTCACAGATACGCAGTATTTT. Translation gives CASSRRPVTDTQYF.